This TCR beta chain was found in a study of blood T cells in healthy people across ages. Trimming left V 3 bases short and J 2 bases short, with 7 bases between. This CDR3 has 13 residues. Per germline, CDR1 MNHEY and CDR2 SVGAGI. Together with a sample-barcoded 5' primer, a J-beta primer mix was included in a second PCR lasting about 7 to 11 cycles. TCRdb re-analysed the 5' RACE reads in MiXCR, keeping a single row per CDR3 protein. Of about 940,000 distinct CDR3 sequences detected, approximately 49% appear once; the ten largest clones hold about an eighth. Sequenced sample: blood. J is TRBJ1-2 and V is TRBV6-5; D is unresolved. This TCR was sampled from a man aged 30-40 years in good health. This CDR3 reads CASSYRENYGYTF. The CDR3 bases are TGTGCCAGCAGTTATCGGGAGAACTATGGCTACACCTTC.